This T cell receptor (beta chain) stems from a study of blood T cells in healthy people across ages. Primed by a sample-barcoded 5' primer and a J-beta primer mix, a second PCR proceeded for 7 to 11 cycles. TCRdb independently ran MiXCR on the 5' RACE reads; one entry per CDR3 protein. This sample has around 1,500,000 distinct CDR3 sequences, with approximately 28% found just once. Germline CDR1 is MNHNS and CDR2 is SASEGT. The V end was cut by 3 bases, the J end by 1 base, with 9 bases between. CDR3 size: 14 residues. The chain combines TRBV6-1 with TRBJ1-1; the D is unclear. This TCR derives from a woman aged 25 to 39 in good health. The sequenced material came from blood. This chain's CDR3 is CASSDGRRNTEAFF. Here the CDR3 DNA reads TGTGCCAGCAGTGATGGACGGAGGAACACTGAAGCTTTCTTT.